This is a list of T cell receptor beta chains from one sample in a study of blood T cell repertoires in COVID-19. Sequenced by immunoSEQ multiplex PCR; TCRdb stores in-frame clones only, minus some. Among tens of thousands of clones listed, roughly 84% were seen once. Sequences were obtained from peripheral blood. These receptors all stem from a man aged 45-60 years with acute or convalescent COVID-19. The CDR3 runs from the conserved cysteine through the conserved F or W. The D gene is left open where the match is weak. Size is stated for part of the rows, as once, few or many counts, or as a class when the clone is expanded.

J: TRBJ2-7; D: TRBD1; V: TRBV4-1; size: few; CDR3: CASSQTTGSYEQYF; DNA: TGCGCCAGCAGCCAGACGACAGGGAGCTACGAGCAGTACTTC
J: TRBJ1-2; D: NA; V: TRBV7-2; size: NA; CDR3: CASSLMIAYGYTF; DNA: TGTGCCAGCAGCTTAATGATAGCGTATGGCTACACCTTC
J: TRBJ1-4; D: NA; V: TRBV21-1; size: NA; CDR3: CASSKEIGSRDTGRVNEKLFF; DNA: TGTGCCAGCAGCAAAGAAATTGGGAGTCGGGACACGGGCCGAGTTAATGAAAAACTGTTTTTT
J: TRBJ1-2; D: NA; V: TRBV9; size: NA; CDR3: CASSVEGGGYTF; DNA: TGTGCCAGCAGCGTAGAAGGGGGTGGCTACACCTTC
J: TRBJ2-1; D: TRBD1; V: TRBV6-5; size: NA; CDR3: CASSYSPDRANEQFF; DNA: TGTGCCAGCAGTTACTCGCCAGACAGGGCCAATGAGCAGTTCTTC
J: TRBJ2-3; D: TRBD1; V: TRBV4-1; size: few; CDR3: CASSQNRGQSTDTQYF; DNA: TGCGCCAGCAGCCAAAACAGGGGGCAAAGCACAGATACGCAGTATTTT
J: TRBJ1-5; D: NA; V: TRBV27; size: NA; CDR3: CASSFLGDQPQHF; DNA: TGTGCCAGCAGTTTCTTAGGGGATCAGCCCCAGCATTTT
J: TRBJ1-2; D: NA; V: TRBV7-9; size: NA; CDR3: CASSLGQEGLVYGYTF; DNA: TGTGCCAGCAGCTTAGGGCAGGAGGGGCTAGTTTATGGCTACACCTTC
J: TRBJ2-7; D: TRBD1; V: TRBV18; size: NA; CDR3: CASSPPGQPYEQYF; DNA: TGTGCCAGCTCACCACCGGGACAGCCCTACGAGCAGTACTTC
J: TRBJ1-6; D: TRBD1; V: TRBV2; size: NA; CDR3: CASSDRGGNSPLHF; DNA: TGTGCCAGCAGCGACAGGGGTGGGAATTCACCCCTCCACTTT
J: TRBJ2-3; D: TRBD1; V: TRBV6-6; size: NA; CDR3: CASSPKRGLGQGAQGTDTQYF; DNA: TGTGCCAGCAGCCCCAAAAGAGGACTGGGACAGGGGGCGCAGGGCACAGATACGCAGTATTTT
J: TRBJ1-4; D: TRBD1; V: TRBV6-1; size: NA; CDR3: CASSEESGGNEKLFF; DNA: TGTGCCAGCAGTGAAGAATCAGGGGGGAATGAAAAACTGTTTTTT
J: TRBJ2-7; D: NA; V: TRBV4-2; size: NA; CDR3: CASSQGRSNSYEQYF; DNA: TGTGCCAGCAGCCAAGGGCGGTCGAACTCCTACGAGCAGTACTTC
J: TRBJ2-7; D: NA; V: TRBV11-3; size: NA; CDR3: CASSLTQDSYEQYF; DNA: TGTGCCAGCAGCTTAACCCAGGACTCCTACGAGCAGTACTTC
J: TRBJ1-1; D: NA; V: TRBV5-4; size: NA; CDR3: CASSLIRENTEAFF; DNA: TGTGCCAGCAGCTTAATCAGGGAAAACACTGAAGCTTTCTTT
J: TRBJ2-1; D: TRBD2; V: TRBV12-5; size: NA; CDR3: CASGLGAGGSYNEQFF; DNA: TGTGCTAGTGGTTTGGGAGCGGGGGGCTCCTACAATGAGCAGTTCTTC
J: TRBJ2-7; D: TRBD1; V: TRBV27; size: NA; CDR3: CASTVGTGTYEQYF; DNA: TGTGCCAGCACCGTTGGGACAGGGACCTACGAGCAGTACTTC
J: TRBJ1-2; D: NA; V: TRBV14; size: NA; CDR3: CASSARSQGPVYGYTF; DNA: TGTGCCAGCAGCGCCCGATCGCAGGGGCCTGTCTATGGCTACACCTTC
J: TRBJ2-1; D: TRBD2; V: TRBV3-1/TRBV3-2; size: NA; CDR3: CASSQVAGPTLSYEQFF; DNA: TGTGCCAGCAGCCAGGTAGCGGGACCAACCCTAAGCTATGAGCAGTTCTTC
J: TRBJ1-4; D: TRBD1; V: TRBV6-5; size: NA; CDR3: CACPGTGAEKLFF; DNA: TGTGCCTGCCCGGGGACAGGGGCTGAAAAACTGTTTTTT
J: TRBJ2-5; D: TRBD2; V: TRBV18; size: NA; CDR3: CASSPRSSGQETQYF; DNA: TGTGCCAGCTCACCACGGTCTAGCGGACAAGAGACCCAGTACTTC
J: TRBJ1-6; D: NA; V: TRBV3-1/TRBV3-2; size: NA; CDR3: CASSQGQLNSPLHF; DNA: TGTGCCAGCAGCCAAGGACAGCTTAATTCACCCCTCCACTTT
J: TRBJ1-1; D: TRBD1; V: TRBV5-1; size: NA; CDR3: CASSSTGADEAFF; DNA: TGCGCCAGCAGCTCGACAGGGGCAGATGAAGCTTTCTTT
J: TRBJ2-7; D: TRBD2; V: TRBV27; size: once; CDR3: CASRGLAGGMYEQYF; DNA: TGTGCCAGCAGGGGACTAGCGGGAGGTATGTACGAGCAGTACTTC
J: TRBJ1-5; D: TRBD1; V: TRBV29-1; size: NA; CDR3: CSVSDRGLSNQPQHF; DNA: TGCAGCGTTTCCGACAGGGGCCTTAGCAATCAGCCCCAGCATTTT
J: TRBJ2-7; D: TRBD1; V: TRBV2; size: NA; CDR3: CASKGQATYEQYF; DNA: TGTGCCAGCAAGGGACAGGCCACCTACGAGCAGTACTTC
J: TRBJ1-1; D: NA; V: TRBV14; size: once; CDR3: CASSLTHTRRDKTEAFF; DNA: TGTGCCAGCAGCCTCACTCACACCAGGAGGGATAAAACTGAAGCTTTCTTT
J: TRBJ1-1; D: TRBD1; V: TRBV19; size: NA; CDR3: CASSISRTGSAEAFF; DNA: TGTGCCAGTAGTATTTCAAGGACAGGGTCCGCTGAAGCTTTCTTT
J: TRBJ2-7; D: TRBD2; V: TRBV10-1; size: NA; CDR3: CASSESRGRAHEQYF; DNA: TGCGCCAGCAGTGAGTCGCGCGGGAGGGCCCACGAGCAGTACTTC
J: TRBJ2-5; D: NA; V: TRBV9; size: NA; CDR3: CASSVGVGRRGRETQYF; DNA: TGTGCCAGCAGCGTAGGGGTTGGGAGGAGGGGGCGAGAGACCCAGTACTTC
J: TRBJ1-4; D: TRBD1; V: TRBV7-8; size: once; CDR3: CASSLDVRTGFEKLFF; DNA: TGTGCCAGCAGCTTAGATGTCCGGACAGGGTTTGAAAAACTGTTTTTT
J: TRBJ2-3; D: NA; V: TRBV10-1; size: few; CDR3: CASSETEEADTQYF; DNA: TGCGCCAGCAGTGAGACGGAGGAAGCAGATACGCAGTATTTT
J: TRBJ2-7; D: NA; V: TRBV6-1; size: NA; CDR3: CASSESSGDEQYF; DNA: TGTGCCAGCAGTGAATCTTCCGGGGACGAGCAGTACTTC
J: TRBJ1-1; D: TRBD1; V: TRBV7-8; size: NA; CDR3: CASSTPGTGVMNTEAFF; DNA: TGTGCCAGCAGCACTCCCGGGACAGGGGTTATGAACACTGAAGCTTTCTTT
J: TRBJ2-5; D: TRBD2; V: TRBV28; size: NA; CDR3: CASRLPPKSGRAVDMETQYF; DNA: TGTGCCAGCAGGCTCCCCCCCAAAAGCGGGAGGGCCGTGGACATGGAGACCCAGTACTTC
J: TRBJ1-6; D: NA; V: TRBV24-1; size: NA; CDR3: CATSAGGESNSPLHF; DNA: TGTGCCACCAGTGCGGGGGGCGAAAGTAATTCACCCCTCCACTTT
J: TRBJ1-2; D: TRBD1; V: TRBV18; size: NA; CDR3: CASSPQRSGVGTVYGYTF; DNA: TGTGCCAGCTCGCCCCAACGATCGGGCGTTGGGACAGTCTATGGCTACACCTTC
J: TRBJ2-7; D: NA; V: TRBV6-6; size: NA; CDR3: CASREDRRELYEQYF; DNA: TGTGCCAGCAGGGAGGACAGGCGGGAACTATACGAGCAGTACTTC
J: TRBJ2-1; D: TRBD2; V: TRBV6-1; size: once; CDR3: CASSEVAGVSDEQFF; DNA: TGTGCCAGCAGTGAAGTAGCGGGAGTGTCAGATGAGCAGTTCTTC
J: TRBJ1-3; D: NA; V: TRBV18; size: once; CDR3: CASSPRGDAGNTIYF; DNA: TGTGCCAGCTCACCGCGGGGGGATGCTGGAAACACCATATATTTT
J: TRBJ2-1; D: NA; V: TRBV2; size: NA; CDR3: CASRTSAYNEQFF; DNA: TGTGCCAGCAGGACTAGTGCCTACAATGAGCAGTTCTTC
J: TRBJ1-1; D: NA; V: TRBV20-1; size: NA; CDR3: CSARDQGTAFF; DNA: TGCAGTGCTAGAGATCAGGGTACGGCTTTCTTT
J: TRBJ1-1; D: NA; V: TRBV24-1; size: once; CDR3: CATSPQGTVGAFF; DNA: TGTGCCACCAGCCCCCAGGGGACGGTTGGGGCTTTCTTT
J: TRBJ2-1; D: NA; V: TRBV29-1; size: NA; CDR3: CSVEDNRGYSYNEQFF; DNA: TGCAGCGTTGAAGATAATAGGGGTTACTCCTACAATGAGCAGTTCTTC
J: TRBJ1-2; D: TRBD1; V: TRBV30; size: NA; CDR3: CAWSRDSSYGYTF; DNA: TGTGCCTGGAGCCGGGACAGCTCCTATGGCTACACCTTC
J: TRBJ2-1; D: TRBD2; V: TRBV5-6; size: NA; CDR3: CASSLRGVNEQFF; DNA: TGTGCCAGCAGCTTGCGGGGGGTGAATGAGCAGTTCTTC
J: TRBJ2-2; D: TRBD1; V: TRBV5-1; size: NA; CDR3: CASSLGDRVTGELFF; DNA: TGCGCCAGCAGCTTGGGTGACAGGGTTACCGGGGAGCTGTTTTTT
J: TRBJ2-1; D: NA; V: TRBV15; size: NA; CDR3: CATSSPRTGGSYNEQFF; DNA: TGTGCCACCAGCAGCCCCCGGACAGGAGGGTCCTACAATGAGCAGTTCTTC
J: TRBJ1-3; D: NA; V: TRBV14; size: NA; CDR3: CASSQVKSSTIYF; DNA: TGTGCCAGCAGCCAAGTCAAGAGTTCGACCATATATTTT
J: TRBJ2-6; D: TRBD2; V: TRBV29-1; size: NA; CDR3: CSAILAGGAGANVLTF; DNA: TGCAGCGCTATCCTAGCGGGGGGCGCTGGGGCCAACGTCCTGACTTTC
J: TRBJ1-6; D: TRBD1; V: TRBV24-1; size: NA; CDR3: CASQTGQGNSPLHF; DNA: TGTGCCAGCCAAACGGGACAGGGGAATTCACCCCTCCACTTT
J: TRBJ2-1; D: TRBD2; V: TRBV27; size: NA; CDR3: CASSSLPPTSGLIYNEQFF; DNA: TGTGCCAGCAGTTCCTTACCACCGACTAGCGGGCTTATCTACAATGAGCAGTTCTTC
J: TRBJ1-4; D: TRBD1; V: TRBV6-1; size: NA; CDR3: CASSGIGQGSNEKLFF; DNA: TGTGCCAGCAGTGGGATCGGACAGGGGTCTAATGAAAAACTGTTTTTT
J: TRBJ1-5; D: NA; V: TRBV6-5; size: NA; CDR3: CASSHKGGNQPQHF; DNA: TGTGCCAGCAGTCATAAGGGCGGGAATCAGCCCCAGCATTTT
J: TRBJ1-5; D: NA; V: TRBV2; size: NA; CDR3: CASSETHNQPQHF; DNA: TGTGCCAGCAGTGAAACTCACAATCAGCCCCAGCATTTT
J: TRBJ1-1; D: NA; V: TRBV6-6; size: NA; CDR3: CASTLSETEAFF; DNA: TGTGCCAGCACTCTGTCGGAGACTGAAGCTTTCTTT